Below, 24 T cell receptor beta chains from the same sample are listed, as sequenced in a study of regulatory T cells in long-lasting Graves disease. Regarding time point: newly diagnosed GD, antithyroid drugs for less than 3 months. There was RNA extracted from PBMCs, and the TCR library was made from it. Construction of TCR beta libraries relied on iRepertoire HTBI primers and on Arm-PCR targeting CDR3 regions. TCRdb called the multiplex PCR reads again in MiXCR, with one record for every CDR3 protein. This sample has approximately 470,000 distinct CDR3 sequences, with around 16% found just once. These records were also assigned to another study, of T cells in Graves' hyperthyroidism and ophthalmopathy.

This material consisted of peripheral blood mononuclear cells (PBMCs), taken at new diagnosis, from a patient treated with antithyroid drugs. The receptors were gathered from a man aged 40-50 years with Graves disease.

J is TRBJ2-1 and V is TRBV24-1; weak D call: TRBD1 (5 bases). The CDR3 has 15 residues. Trimming stripped 2 bases from V and 2 bases from J, with 9 bases between. Germline V gene lookup returns CDR1 KGHDR and CDR2 SFDVKD. The CDR3 nucleotides read TGTGCCACCAGTGATTCAGGGTCCCCCTACAATGAGCAGTTCTTC. Translated, it gives CATSDSGSPYNEQFF.

Ten or more counts support this clonotype. The chain combines TRBV7-3 with TRBJ1-1; weak D call: TRBD1 (6 bases). The V and J ends lost 5 bases and 8 bases respectively, with 15 bases between them. CDR1 is SGHTA, CDR2 FQGTGA, per germline. The CDR3 is 13 amino acids. The CDR3 DNA is TGTGCCAGCAGCCCCCGGGGGCTTAGGGAAGCTTTCTTT. Protein product: CASSPRGLREAFF.

This clonotype was counted only a few times. The V and J genes are TRBV7-2 and TRBJ1-2; no firm D call. Trimming removed 3 bases from V and 1 base from J, with 6 bases in between. Per the germline V gene, CDR1 is SGHTA and CDR2 is FQGNSA. The CDR3 totals 13 residues. CDR3: CASSFPDNYGYTF. The CDR3 DNA is TGTGCCAGCAGCTTTCCTGATAACTATGGCTACACCTTC. Full variable domain (outside the CDR3, taken from reference TRBV7-2 and TRBJ1-2): GAGVSQSPSNKVTEKGKDVELRCDPISGHTALYWYRQSLGQGLEFLIYFQGNSAPDKSGLPSDRFSAERTGGSVSTLTIQRTQQEDSAVYLCASSFPDNYGYTFGSGTRLTVV.

This clonotype was found many times. The V gene is TRBV18, the J gene TRBJ2-1, with 11 bases fitting TRBD2. The CDR3 has 17 residues. V shed 0 bases and J 1 base; nucleotides not matched to a gene: 2. Germline V gene data show CDR1 as KGHSH and CDR2 as LQKENI. CDR3 nucleotides: TGTGCCAGCTCACCACCAGGGACTAGCGGATCCTACAATGAGCAGTTCTTC. This gives the protein CASSPPGTSGSYNEQFF.

This clonotype has a count of ten or more. The chain carries TRBV28 and TRBJ2-7; D possibly corresponds to TRBD2 (5 bases). CDR1 and CDR2 from the germline V gene are MDHEN and SYDVKM. V dropped 6 bases and J dropped 7 bases, with 16 bases sitting between them. This CDR3 has 13 residues. DNA of the CDR3: TGTGCCAGCAGCGGACTCCGCAGTTGGGAGCAGTACTTC. Translation: CASSGLRSWEQYF.

This clonotype showed up many times. This chain uses TRBV2 with TRBJ1-5; D unresolved. The germline V and J ends were trimmed by 7 bases and 10 bases, with 23 bases remaining between them. This CDR3 comprises 15 residues. Germline CDR1 SNHLY, CDR2 FYNNEI. Here the CDR3 reads CASKPHGSINGPQHF. The CDR3 nucleotides are TGTGCCAGCAAACCCCATGGCAGCATCAATGGACCCCAGCATTTT. Full variable domain (remainder filled in from reference TRBV2 and TRBJ1-5): EPEVTQTPSHQVTQMGQEVILRCVPISNHLYFYWYRQILGQKVEFLVSFYNNEISEKSEIFDDQFSVERPDGSNFTLKIRSTKLEDSAMYFCASKPHGSINGPQHFGDGTRLSIL.

The chain links TRBV20-1 to TRBJ1-6; the D is unclear. Germline V gene sequence: CDR1 DFQATT, CDR2 SNEGSKA (reference sequence). CDR3 length: 15 residues. Trimming removed 5 bases from V and 5 bases from J, with 16 bases in between. The CDR3 DNA reads as TGCAGTGCTTCCGAGACGTTTGGTAATAATTCACCCCTCCACTTT. Translating gives CSASETFGNNSPLHF.

This clonotype was counted between two and nine times. The J gene is TRBJ2-1, the V gene TRBV5-1; TRBD2 aligns across 9 bases. The CDR3 runs to 15 residues. Germline CDR1 reads SGHRS; CDR2 reads YFSETQ. V shed 4 bases, J shed 2 bases, and the junction held 4 bases outside the gene matches. In DNA, the CDR3 is TGCGCCAGCAGCAGCTGGACTAGCGCCTACAATGAGCAGTTCTTC. Its translation is CASSSWTSAYNEQFF.

This clonotype was counted at least ten times. The V and J genes are TRBV20-1 and TRBJ2-7; TRBD1 is a possible D gene (6 bases). From germline, CDR1 is DFQATT and CDR2 SNEGSKA (reference sequence). The ends were cut back, 7 bases at V and 2 bases at J, with 15 bases in the middle. This CDR3 is 13 amino acids long. In nucleotides, the CDR3 is TGCAGTGTCTGGACAGCCGAGGCCTACGAGCAGTACTTC. Its protein is CSVWTAEAYEQYF.

The chain employs TRBV11-2 and TRBJ2-4, with TRBD2 matching over 7 bases. Germline V gene sequence: CDR1 SGHAT, CDR2 FQNNGV. This CDR3 has 17 residues. The V gene end was trimmed by 3 bases and the J gene end by 5 bases; junction bases not matched to a gene: 13. The CDR3 coding sequence is TGTGCCAGCAGCTTGGGGGGGGGGGGACTCGTCCAAAACATTCAGTACTTC. Its protein is CASSLGGGGLVQNIQYF.

In this sample, this clonotype turned up many times. The CDR3 region has the DNA TGTGCCAGCAGCCACCGTGGAGATACCCAGTACTTC. Its protein is CASSHRGDTQYF. The chain joins TRBV7-6 to TRBJ2-3; D is uncertain. The DNA matches TRBJ2-5 better at its end, which makes the J call doubtful. The CDR3 is made up of 12 amino acids. From germline, CDR1 is SGHVS and CDR2 FNYEAQ.

This clonotype occurred many times. The genes are TRBV12-3 or TRBV12-4 and TRBJ2-7; the D is unclear. The V and J ends lost 5 bases and 4 bases respectively, with 9 bases between them. This CDR3 spans 12 amino acids. CDR3 amino acids: CASSITRYEQYF. In nucleotides, the CDR3 is TGTGCCAGCAGTATTACCAGATACGAGCAGTACTTC.

This clonotype was found many times. The genes are TRBV12-3 or TRBV12-4 and TRBJ2-1; a possible D gene is TRBD1 (6 bases). The CDR3 totals 15 residues. V was trimmed by 3 bases and J by 6 bases, leaving 15 bases between them. This chain's CDR3 is CASSFGDTASNEQFF. DNA of the CDR3: TGTGCCAGCAGTTTTGGGGACACCGCGAGCAATGAGCAGTTCTTC.

The chain carries TRBV7-8 and TRBJ1-1; a weak D match, TRBD1 (5 bases). CDR1 is SGHVS, CDR2 FQNEAQ, per germline. V lost 5 bases, J lost 9 bases, and 22 bases lay in between. This CDR3 is built from 15 residues. DNA for the CDR3: TGTGCCAGCAGCCCATCCAGGGTCGGGTACCGGCAAGCTTTCTTT. Translated, it gives CASSPSRVGYRQAFF.

CDR3 sequence: CASSQVFGSSLYEQYF. CDR3 sequence (DNA): TGCGCCAGCAGCCAAGTCTTCGGGTCCTCCCTCTACGAGCAGTACTTC. The V and J genes are TRBV4-1 and TRBJ2-7; unclear D gene. Between the trimmed V and J ends, which lost 1 base and 3 bases, there was a span of 16 bases. CDR1 is MGHRA and CDR2 is YSYEKL in the germline V gene. The CDR3 extends over 16 amino acids.

This clonotype came up many times. The chain has TRBV11-2 and TRBJ2-2; 8 bases line up with TRBD2. The CDR3 is made up of 18 amino acids. CDR1 and CDR2 (germline): SGHAT, FQNNGV. V trimming: 5 bases; J trimming: 4 bases; junction bases outside the gene matches: 15. CDR3 protein: CASSHRGAASGPTGELFF. The CDR3 DNA reads TGTGCCAGCAGCCACCGTGGGGCGGCTAGCGGGCCCACCGGGGAGCTGTTTTTT.

There are a few counts of this clonotype. The germline gene is not matched at one end of the junction; a read error may be the cause. V is TRBV5-1 and J is TRBJ1-2; D might be TRBD1 (5 bases). CDR1 and CDR2 from the germline V gene are SGHRS and YFSETQ. This CDR3 region has 16 residues. Here the CDR3 reads CASSSIGTETFYGYTF. The CDR3 region has the DNA TGTGCCAGCAGTTCGATCGGGACGGAGACTTTCTATGGCTACACCTTC.

V and J are TRBV5-1 and TRBJ2-1; D is perhaps TRBD1 or TRBD2 (5 bases each). CDR1 is SGHRS and CDR2 is YFSETQ in the germline V gene. The CDR3 runs 14 residues. The V gene lost 4 bases and the J gene lost 0 bases, with 8 bases spanning the gap. The CDR3 DNA sequence: TGCGCCAGCAGCCCCGGGGCCTCCTACAATGAGCAGTTCTTC. Protein product: CASSPGASYNEQFF.

This clonotype was found many times. The chain uses TRBV6-1 and TRBJ2-5; the match to TRBD1 covers 8 bases. With 4 bases clipped from V and 4 bases from J, the junction kept 5 bases outside the gene matches. This CDR3 is 14 amino acids long. Germline-derived CDR1 and CDR2 are MNHNS and SASEGT. Here the CDR3 reads CASSVRQGSETQYF. For the CDR3, the DNA is TGTGCCAGCAGTGTGAGACAGGGGTCAGAGACCCAGTACTTC.

The sample holds many counts of this clonotype. The chain couples TRBV11-2 to TRBJ2-1; D is undetermined. V lost 5 bases and J lost 0, with 14 bases in between. The CDR3 totals 16 residues. Germline V gene lookup returns CDR1 SGHAT and CDR2 FQNNGV. CDR3: CASSPFEISSYNEQFF. The DNA for the CDR3 is TGTGCCAGCAGCCCTTTCGAGATCAGCTCCTACAATGAGCAGTTCTTC.

The chain uses TRBV6-1 and TRBJ1-5, with unresolved D. Germline V CDR1 and CDR2: MNHNS, SASEGT. V was pared by 6 bases and J by 2 bases, with 14 bases between. This CDR3 has 15 amino acids. CDR3 sequence: CASRPFGPRNQPQHF. CDR3 bases: TGTGCCAGCAGACCATTCGGGCCGCGCAATCAGCCCCAGCATTTT.

This clonotype was detected many times. The chain joins TRBV7-9 to TRBJ2-3, with D uncertain. The CDR3 totals 15 residues. V dropped 6 bases and J dropped 0 bases, with 13 bases sitting between them. Germline CDR1 and CDR2: SEHNR and FQNEAQ (reference sequence). CDR3 sequence (DNA): TGTGCCAGCAGGAGGAGCTCGACTAGCACAGATACGCAGTATTTT. Translating it yields CASRRSSTSTDTQYF.

The chain employs TRBV7-2 and TRBJ2-5; 7 bases match TRBD2. This CDR3 has 15 amino acids. Germline CDR1 is SGHTA and CDR2 is FQGNSA. The V and J ends lost 1 base and 0 bases, in that order; junction bases with no gene match: 2. The CDR3 DNA follows: TGTGCCAGCAGCTTAGGAGGACTAGACCAAGAGACCCAGTACTTC. Protein: CASSLGGLDQETQYF.

This clonotype has at least ten counts. CDR3 coding DNA: TGTGCCAGCAGTTTGGACGGATCCACCGGGGAGCTGTTTTTT. Translation gives CASSLDGSTGELFF. J is TRBJ2-2 and V is TRBV2; unclear D gene. V was pared by 5 bases and J by 4 bases, with 11 bases between. Per the germline V gene, CDR1 is SNHLY and CDR2 is FYNNEI. This CDR3 region has 14 residues.